This T cell receptor beta chain was sequenced for a study of blood T cell repertoires in COVID-19. About the research overall: Samples taken during acute and convalescent COVID-19 were collected in the United States, Italy and Spain. PBMCs, B-cell-depleted T cells, or T cells were the source of the cDNA or gDNA that made up the material.

V lost 1 base and J lost 1, with 5 bases in between. Looked up from germline, CDR1 is KGHDR and CDR2 is SFDVKD. The CDR3 contains 14 residues. Profiling relied on immunoSEQ multiplex PCR, and the TCRdb table lists in-frame clones only, not all of them. Found here are approximately 260,000 clones, 88% of them singletons; the top ten hold roughly 1.2%. Individuals aged about 18 to 90 years were recruited from 24 US areas. Clinical history as reported by participants underpinned cohort assignment. The V call is TRBV24-1, the J call TRBJ2-3; D not certain. Sequences were obtained from PBMCs or T cells enriched from blood (not recorded which). This receptor was identified in a middle-aged woman with acute COVID-19. Here the CDR3 reads CATSDFYGTDTQYF. In DNA, the CDR3 is TGTGCCACCAGTGATTTCTACGGCACAGATACGCAGTATTTT.